The clone carrying this TCR beta chain was found once. Other DNA sequences of this sample code for an identical CDR3. The sample is drawn from a study of blood T cell repertoires in COVID-19. Study as a whole: Acute and convalescent COVID-19 samples came from the United States, Italy and Spain. Sources were T cells, B-cell-depleted T cells, or PBMCs; the material itself was cDNA or gDNA.

The study recruited people aged about 18 to 90 years across some 23 US areas. Clones were sequenced by immunoSEQ multiplex PCR, and TCRdb holds only the in-frame ones, with some missing. The table has a few hundred thousand clones, about 86% seen once. The sequence was obtained from a man aged 45-65 years who had recovered from COVID-19. The sequenced sample consisted of PBMCs or T cells enriched from blood (not recorded which).

The CDR3 is CASSPDRLSNQPQHF. In DNA, the CDR3 is TGTGCCAGCAGTCCAGACAGGCTTAGCAATCAGCCCCAGCATTTT. The gene calls are TRBV2 and TRBJ1-5; maybe TRBD1 (6 bases). The CDR3 is 15 amino acids. Trimming left V 5 bases short and J 0 bases short, with 11 bases between. Germline CDR1 is SNHLY and CDR2 is FYNNEI.